The next 15 T cell receptor beta chains were all read from a single sample in a study of CD8+ T cells in alopecia areata. Treatment noted: oral pan-JAK inhibitor, 5-10 mg twice daily. Isolated RNA was reverse transcribed into cDNA used as the sequencing template. Assay: immunoSEQ multiplex PCR; the TCRdb copy retains only in-frame clones and omits some. The sample consists of over 150,000 clones, 60% of them appearing once. This specimen was CD4+ T cells sorted from blood, taken at week 4, from a patient treated with tofacitinib. Every receptor here comes from a human donor with alopecia areata.

This rearrangement joins TRBV4-1 to TRBJ1-6; D gene unclear. The CDR3 totals 13 residues. V dropped 3 bases and J dropped 10 bases, with 10 bases sitting between them. Germline CDR1 is MGHRA and CDR2 is YSYEKL. The CDR3 nucleotides read TGCGCCAGCAGCCAGGTCGGGCCATCACCCCTCCACTTT. Protein: CASSQVGPSPLHF.

As DNA, the CDR3 is TGTGCCAGCAGTACCGACAGGGAGGATGAAAAACTGTTTTTT. This codes for CASSTDREDEKLFF. The genes are TRBV6-5 and TRBJ1-4; TRBD1 matches 7 bases. The CDR3 runs 14 residues. Germline V gene lookup returns CDR1 MNHEY and CDR2 SVGAGI. The trim removed 5 bases at V and 6 bases at J, leaving 6 bases unmatched.

The J gene is TRBJ2-2, the V gene TRBV19, with 9 nucleotides matching TRBD1. Germline CDR1 reads LNHDA; CDR2 reads SQIVND (reference sequence). This CDR3 spans 15 amino acids. V shed 5 bases and J 7 bases; nucleotides not matched to a gene: 8. This CDR3 is CASSLRDRVVGELFF. The CDR3 nucleotides read TGTGCCAGTAGTCTTCGGGACAGGGTTGTCGGGGAGCTGTTTTTT.

Only a few counts were recorded for this clone. V and J are TRBV9 and TRBJ1-2; D not resolved. The germline V and J ends were trimmed by 3 bases and 5 bases, with 14 bases remaining between them. The CDR3 is 14 amino acids. Germline CDR1 SGDLS, CDR2 YYNGEE. In nucleotides, the CDR3 is TGTGCCAGCAGCGCAAAAATAGAAGGATATGGCTACACCTTC. Residues: CASSAKIEGYGYTF.

This clone turned up a few times. The genes are TRBV11-2 and TRBJ2-5; TRBD2 matches 8 bases. Trimming removed 3 bases from V and 0 bases from J; junction bases left unmatched: 3. Germline assignment: CDR1 SGHAT and CDR2 FQNNGV. The CDR3 consists of 15 residues. The CDR3 loop is CASSFREGYQETQYF. The CDR3 DNA sequence: TGTGCCAGCAGCTTCCGGGAGGGGTACCAAGAGACCCAGTACTTC.

V usage is TRBV30 and J usage is TRBJ2-5; maybe TRBD2 (5 bases). Germline V CDR1 and CDR2: GTSNPN, SVGIG (reference sequence). CDR3 length: 12 residues. V lost 2 bases and J lost 4, with 8 bases in between. This CDR3 reads CAWSLEGETQYF. DNA for the CDR3: TGTGCCTGGAGTCTAGAGGGAGAGACCCAGTACTTC.

This chain joins TRBV7-9 and TRBJ2-7; 9 bases map to TRBD2. The V segment lost 5 bases and the J segment 3 bases; nucleotides outside the gene matches: 5. There are 14 residues in the CDR3. Per germline, CDR1 SEHNR and CDR2 FQNEAQ (reference sequence). The CDR3 region is CASSHRLADYEQYF. The CDR3 DNA sequence: TGTGCCAGCAGCCACAGACTAGCGGACTACGAGCAGTACTTC.

The CDR3 sequence: CASSLTTGRYNSPLHF. The CDR3 DNA is TGTGCCAGCAGCTTAACCACCGGACGGTATAATTCACCCCTCCACTTT. This rearrangement joins TRBV28 to TRBJ1-6; no firm D call. This CDR3 spans 16 amino acids. Deletions cut 6 bases from V and 4 bases from J, with 16 bases between. In germline, CDR1 is MDHEN, CDR2 SYDVKM.

This chain connects TRBV18 to TRBJ1-5, with D hard to call. This CDR3 spans 14 amino acids. Germline V gene sequence: CDR1 KGHSH, CDR2 LQKENI. V was cut by 3 bases and J by 4 bases, with 10 bases left in between. The chain's CDR3 is CASSPARVNQPQHF. The DNA of the CDR3 is TGTGCCAGCTCACCGGCCCGGGTGAATCAGCCCCAGCATTTT.

The CDR3 DNA reads as TGTGCCAGCAGCCCCAGTAGAGAGCAGTTCTTC. Translating it yields CASSPSREQFF. This chain links TRBV11-2 with TRBJ2-1; D not certain. From germline, CDR1 is SGHAT and CDR2 FQNNGV. V was clipped by 5 bases and J by 10 bases, with 9 bases between them. The CDR3 covers 11 residues.

This clone has only one observation. The genes are TRBV30 and TRBJ2-1; possible D gene TRBD2, 5 bases. Germline V gives CDR1 GTSNPN, CDR2 SVGIG (reference sequence). The V end lost 7 bases, the J end lost 7 bases, and 14 bases lay between the germline ends. The CDR3 spans 12 residues. CDR3 loop: CAFDKTGNEQFF. CDR3 coding DNA: TGTGCCTTCGACAAAACGGGGAATGAGCAGTTCTTC.

The chain links TRBV4-3 to TRBJ1-1; weak D call: TRBD1 (5 bases). Between the trimmed V and J ends, which lost 2 bases and 4 bases, there was a span of 8 bases. The germline V gene encodes CDR1 LGHNA and CDR2 YSLEER. The CDR3 covers 13 residues. CDR3 in DNA: TGCGCCAGCAGCCAATGGAGGGGCACTGAAGCTTTCTTT. Amino acids: CASSQWRGTEAFF.

This chain links TRBV4-2 with TRBJ2-2; maybe TRBD1 (6 bases). Trimming took 4 bases from V and 5 from J, leaving 17 bases between them. Germline V CDR1 and CDR2: LGHNA, YNFKEQ. The CDR3 has 16 residues. The CDR3 DNA reads as TGTGCCAGCAGCCCGGTAGGGGGAGACGGGACCGGGGAGCTGTTTTTT. This gives the protein CASSPVGGDGTGELFF.

The V gene is TRBV7-3, the J gene TRBJ2-7, with 10 bases matching TRBD1. CDR1 SGHTA and CDR2 FQGTGA come from the germline V gene. CDR3 length: 13 residues. Losses at the gene ends were 5 bases for V and 7 bases for J; bases not matched to a gene: 5. The CDR3 bases are TGTGCCAGCAGCCGGGACAGGGGTTGGGAGCAGTACTTC. Translation: CASSRDRGWEQYF.

CDR3 protein: CASSLSPDSTQYF. The CDR3 nucleotides are TGTGCCAGCAGCCTCTCGCCCGACAGTACGCAGTATTTT. The J gene is TRBJ2-3, the V gene TRBV7-9; tentatively, D is TRBD1 (5 bases). Looked up from germline, CDR1 is SEHNR and CDR2 is FQNEAQ (reference sequence). The V gene lost 5 bases and the J gene lost 8 bases, with 14 bases spanning the gap. The CDR3 covers 13 residues.